Described below is a single T cell receptor beta chain sequence and its context. The data were obtained in a study of control samples from healthy donors and cancer patients. The CDR3 spans 11 residues. CDR1 and CDR2 from the germline V gene are DFQATT and SNEGSKA (reference sequence). V lost 8 bases and J 4 bases, leaving 12 bases between the germline ends. The method was immunoSEQ multiplex PCR; TCRdb's version includes in-frame clones alone and lacks a portion of them. The profile covers around 200,000 clones, with 90% to 95% appearing a single time and almost 1.5% taken by the ten largest. The sample taken for sequencing was blood. This receptor was identified in a man younger than 30 in good health. This rearrangement joins TRBV20-1 to TRBJ2-7; D unclear. CDR3: CSIPQGYEQYF. The CDR3 DNA reads TGCAGTATACCTCAAGGGTACGAGCAGTACTTC.